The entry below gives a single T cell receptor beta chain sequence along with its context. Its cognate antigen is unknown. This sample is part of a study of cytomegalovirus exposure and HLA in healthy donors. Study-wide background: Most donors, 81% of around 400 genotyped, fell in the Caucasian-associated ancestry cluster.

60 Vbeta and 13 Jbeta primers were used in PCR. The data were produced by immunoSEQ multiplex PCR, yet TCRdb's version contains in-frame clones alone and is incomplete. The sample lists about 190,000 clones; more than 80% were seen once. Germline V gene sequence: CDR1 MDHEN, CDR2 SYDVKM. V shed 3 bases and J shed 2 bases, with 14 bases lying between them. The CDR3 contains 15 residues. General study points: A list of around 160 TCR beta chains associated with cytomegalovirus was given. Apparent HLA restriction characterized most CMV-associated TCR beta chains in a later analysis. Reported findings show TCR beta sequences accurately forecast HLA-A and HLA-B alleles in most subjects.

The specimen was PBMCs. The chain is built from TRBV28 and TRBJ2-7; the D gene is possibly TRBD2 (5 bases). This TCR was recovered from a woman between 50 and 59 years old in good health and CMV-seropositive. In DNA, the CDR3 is TGTGCCAGCAGTTTTGGGTTTGGAGCGGCCTACGAGCAGTACTTC. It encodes CASSFGFGAAYEQYF.